This T cell receptor (beta chain) was recovered during a study of cytomegalovirus exposure and HLA in healthy donors. Study observations and caveats: In vitro work confirmed that a few CMV-associated chains recognize CMV antigens.

Produced via immunoSEQ multiplex PCR; TCRdb's table is partial and in-frame only. The sample holds about 70,000 clones; less than 95% are singletons and the top ten take around 1.9%. The CDR3 runs 12 residues. Germline CDR1 is MNHEY and CDR2 is SVGAGI. V lost 4 bases and J lost 6, with 10 bases in between. To note about this clone: Antigen unknown.

Sequencing was carried out using PBMCs. The chain employs TRBV6-5 and TRBJ2-7; a possible D gene is TRBD1 (5 bases). The TCR originated in a woman younger than 30 in good health and CMV-seropositive. The CDR3 DNA is TGTGCCAGCAGTTCCGACAGCCTCGAGCAGTACTTC. This sequence encodes CASSSDSLEQYF.